This T cell receptor beta chain was found in a study of T cells expressing NK-cell markers. Study background: Repertoire data for TCR beta were derived from sorted T cells (CD3+CD56+NKG2C+, CD3+CD56+NKG2C- and CD3+CD56-NKG2C+). Study conclusions and caveats: No clear determination of HCMV specificity was made for expanded NKG2C+ T cell clones.

TCR beta cDNA was made by 5'RACE template switching with UMIs. TCRdb reanalyzed the 5' RACE reads and collapses them to one entry per CDR3 protein, without DNA. The sample's table shows around 100,000 distinct CDR3 sequences. Points on this clonotype: Antigen specificity is unknown.

Looked up from germline, CDR1 is LGHNA and CDR2 is YSLEER. The CDR3 consists of 15 residues. The receptor comes from a woman between 18 and 70 years old in good health. The sample taken for sequencing was blood T cells: a sorted CD56 or NKG2C T cell subset, CD4+ or CD8+ T cells, or bulk PBMC T cells (not recorded which). V gene TRBV4-3 combines with J gene TRBJ1-5. CDR3: CASSQGSGSNQPQHF.